The subject of this entry is one T cell receptor (beta chain). Its antigen is as yet unknown. The data are from a study of shared clonotypes between healthy human individuals. Study-level points and caveats: Larger estimated richness was generally seen in naive subsets than in memory subsets.

Libraries were prepared by immunoSEQ multiplex PCR; TCRdb keeps only in-frame clonotypes and omits some of them. In the table there are roughly 220,000 clones, 65% to 70% of which are singletons. The CDR3 extends over 17 amino acids. Germline-derived CDR1 and CDR2 are MNHEY and SMNVEV (reference sequence). Trimming at V came to 4 bases and at J to 3 bases, leaving 9 bases not matched to a gene. The chain is built from TRBV27 and TRBJ2-7, with 13 bases aligning to TRBD2. The sequenced material came from memory CD4+ T cells sorted from blood. Specified subset: CD45RA-negative fraction. The clonotype originates from a man aged 25 to 40 in good health. CDR3 amino acids: CASSSLTSGRIGYEQYF. The CDR3 DNA reads as TGTGCCAGCAGTTCTCTGACTAGCGGGAGGATCGGCTACGAGCAGTACTTC.